A selection of T cell receptor beta chains follows, all from one sample in a study of cytomegalovirus exposure and HLA in healthy donors. This table comes from immunoSEQ multiplex PCR, and its TCRdb copy is limited to in-frame clones, with some not included. The sample carries some 140,000 clones, around 80% recorded once. Sample: PBMCs. The receptors stem from a woman aged 18-29 years in good health and CMV-seronegative. CDR3s leave out the opening cysteine and the closing phenylalanine or tryptophan. Clone size is shown for a subset of rows, as once, few, many or a class of expanded clone.

j_gene: TRBJ1-2
v_gene: TRBV2
abundance: -
CDR3aa: ASSLKLESDYT

j_gene: TRBJ1-1
v_gene: TRBV6-1
abundance: -
CDR3aa: ASSGQGAGPNTEAF

j_gene: TRBJ1-3
v_gene: TRBV4-1
abundance: -
CDR3aa: ASSQGRLRDRGNTIY

j_gene: TRBJ2-4
v_gene: TRBV14
abundance: -
CDR3aa: ASSQDRGHIQY

j_gene: TRBJ2-3
v_gene: TRBV9
abundance: once
CDR3aa: ASSVALREGVTDTQY

j_gene: TRBJ1-6
v_gene: TRBV30
abundance: -
CDR3aa: AWMVGYNSPLH

j_gene: TRBJ2-1
v_gene: TRBV5-4
abundance: -
CDR3aa: ASSQREGYNEQF

j_gene: TRBJ1-4
v_gene: TRBV18
abundance: -
CDR3aa: ASSPAGTSEKLF

j_gene: TRBJ2-3
v_gene: TRBV4-2
abundance: few
CDR3aa: ASSQDSARVDTQY

j_gene: TRBJ2-1
v_gene: TRBV30
abundance: once
CDR3aa: AWDGGADKF

j_gene: TRBJ1-2
v_gene: TRBV2
abundance: -
CDR3aa: ASSGSKTGYYGYT

j_gene: TRBJ2-7
v_gene: TRBV5-6
abundance: few
CDR3aa: ASSDRQKVYEQY

j_gene: TRBJ2-1
v_gene: TRBV9
abundance: -
CDR3aa: ASSVARTSGYNEQF

j_gene: TRBJ1-2
v_gene: TRBV19
abundance: -
CDR3aa: ASSTGQAHSGYT

j_gene: TRBJ2-1
v_gene: TRBV29-1
abundance: -
CDR3aa: SALRGGPPYNEQF

j_gene: TRBJ2-1
v_gene: TRBV13
abundance: few
CDR3aa: ASSLLSPVHEQF

j_gene: TRBJ1-4
v_gene: TRBV30
abundance: -
CDR3aa: AWSAASRGLF

j_gene: TRBJ1-1
v_gene: TRBV15
abundance: -
CDR3aa: ATSRERDTEAF

j_gene: TRBJ2-6
v_gene: TRBV1
abundance: -
CDR3aa: TSSLGERETSGANVLT

j_gene: TRBJ2-5
v_gene: TRBV9
abundance: -
CDR3aa: ASSVGLSPETQY

j_gene: TRBJ1-2
v_gene: TRBV7-9
abundance: -
CDR3aa: ASSLGAFFGYT

j_gene: TRBJ2-3
v_gene: TRBV5-6
abundance: -
CDR3aa: ASSSLPSFTDTQY

j_gene: TRBJ2-7
v_gene: TRBV5-1
abundance: -
CDR3aa: ASSHLAGAPVPNEQY

j_gene: TRBJ2-5
v_gene: TRBV5-6
abundance: -
CDR3aa: ASSWGLAGGETQY

j_gene: TRBJ2-2
v_gene: TRBV11-1
abundance: few
CDR3aa: ASRVLAGGPNTGELF

j_gene: TRBJ1-2
v_gene: TRBV7-9
abundance: -
CDR3aa: ASSLPQGNGYT

j_gene: TRBJ2-5
v_gene: TRBV29-1
abundance: few
CDR3aa: SALGLAGQETQY

j_gene: TRBJ2-3
v_gene: TRBV5-4
abundance: -
CDR3aa: ASSFDREDTQY

j_gene: TRBJ2-7
v_gene: TRBV7-8
abundance: -
CDR3aa: ASSRNPYGTSGSGNEQY

j_gene: TRBJ2-2
v_gene: TRBV4-1
abundance: few
CDR3aa: ASSQEESWTGELF

j_gene: TRBJ2-7
v_gene: TRBV7-6
abundance: few
CDR3aa: ASSLVADTSYEQY

j_gene: TRBJ1-5
v_gene: TRBV5-6
abundance: -
CDR3aa: ASSLAGNQPQH

j_gene: TRBJ1-1
v_gene: TRBV9
abundance: -
CDR3aa: ASSKRGGGDTEAF

j_gene: TRBJ2-7
v_gene: TRBV28
abundance: -
CDR3aa: ASGAPGTYEQY

j_gene: TRBJ1-1
v_gene: TRBV4-1
abundance: -
CDR3aa: ASSQAPGGRAEAF

j_gene: TRBJ1-1
v_gene: TRBV27
abundance: -
CDR3aa: ASSSPTGTQRGTEAF

j_gene: TRBJ1-2
v_gene: TRBV18
abundance: -
CDR3aa: ASSPPQGQRGYT

j_gene: TRBJ1-2
v_gene: TRBV6-5
abundance: -
CDR3aa: ASRAGEGYT

j_gene: TRBJ2-2
v_gene: TRBV15
abundance: -
CDR3aa: ATSRWHLNTGELF

j_gene: TRBJ1-1
v_gene: TRBV29-1
abundance: -
CDR3aa: SGRENTEAF

j_gene: TRBJ2-1
v_gene: TRBV5-6
abundance: -
CDR3aa: ASSSTTGKSQF

j_gene: TRBJ2-7
v_gene: TRBV10-1
abundance: -
CDR3aa: ATTTSSYEQY

j_gene: TRBJ1-4
v_gene: TRBV29-1
abundance: -
CDR3aa: SAMTGFNEKLF

j_gene: TRBJ2-2
v_gene: TRBV6-4
abundance: -
CDR3aa: ASSVVGDSTGELF

j_gene: TRBJ1-1
v_gene: TRBV19
abundance: -
CDR3aa: ASSINQEGTEAF

j_gene: TRBJ2-5
v_gene: TRBV2
abundance: -
CDR3aa: ASWSPAGGQETQY

j_gene: TRBJ1-1
v_gene: TRBV6-5
abundance: once
CDR3aa: ASSYSRGPVGTEAF

j_gene: TRBJ2-5
v_gene: TRBV7-2
abundance: -
CDR3aa: ASSLGLQETQY